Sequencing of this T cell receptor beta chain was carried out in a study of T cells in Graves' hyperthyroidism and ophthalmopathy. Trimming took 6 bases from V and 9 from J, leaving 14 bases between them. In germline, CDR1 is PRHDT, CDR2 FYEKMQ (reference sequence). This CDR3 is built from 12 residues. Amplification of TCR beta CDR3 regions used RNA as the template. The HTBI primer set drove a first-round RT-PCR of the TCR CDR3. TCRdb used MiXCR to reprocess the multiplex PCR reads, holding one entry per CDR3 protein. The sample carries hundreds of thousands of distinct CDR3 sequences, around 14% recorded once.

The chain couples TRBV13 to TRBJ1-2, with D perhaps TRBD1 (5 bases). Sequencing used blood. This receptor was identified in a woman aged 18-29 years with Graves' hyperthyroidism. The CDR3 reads CASSLRGESYTF. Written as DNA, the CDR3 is TGTGCCAGCAGTCTAAGGGGTGAGAGCTACACCTTC.